The clone carrying this T cell receptor (beta chain) was detected only a few times. The antigen remains undetermined. V lost 3 bases to trimming and J lost 7 bases, with 12 bases between them. Germline V gene data show CDR1 as SNHLY and CDR2 as FYNNEI. The CDR3 is 14 amino acids. CD4+ naive, central memory, regulatory and stem cell-like memory subsets were isolated by sorting on CD45RO/CCR7/CD25/CD127/CD95/CD27. Populations isolated by sorting all had purity greater than 95%. Expressed TCRB transcripts got sequenced, as all isolated RNA was reverse transcribed. The data were produced by immunoSEQ multiplex PCR, yet TCRdb's version contains in-frame clones alone and is incomplete. The sample lists roughly 230,000 clones, roughly 9.6% occurring once. This sample was included in a study of beta chain features in type 1 diabetes. Study conclusions and caveats: Resolution of whether HLA type affects TCRB rearrangement was not achieved here.

Source material: naive CD4+ T cells from blood. This TCR came from a woman in her late teens or twenties in good health. The chain recombines TRBV2 with TRBJ1-4; TRBD1 might be the D (5 bases). The CDR3, as DNA: TGTGCCAGCAGTGACTTTTGGGGGGTTGAAAAACTGTTTTTT. This translates into CASSDFWGVEKLFF.